This T cell receptor (beta chain) was documented in a study of technical replicates of blood from a handful of donors. Produced via immunoSEQ multiplex PCR; TCRdb's table is partial and in-frame only. This table has roughly 81,000 clones, about 86% appearing once. This clone was seen once. V shed 10 bases and J 2 bases; nucleotides not matched to a gene: 9. The CDR3 contains 16 residues. The germline V gene has CDR1 ENHRY and CDR2 SYGVKD. This receptor was taken from a human donor in good health. Some clones in this sample may be carry-over from other donors' samples. V usage is TRBV10-3 and J usage is TRBJ2-6; 9 nucleotides line up with TRBD2. The material sequenced was PBMCs. The CDR3 DNA reads as TGTGCCAGCGGGAGGGGGGCAGCCGCTGGGGCCAACGTCCTGACTTTC. Translated, it gives CASGRGAAAGANVLTF.